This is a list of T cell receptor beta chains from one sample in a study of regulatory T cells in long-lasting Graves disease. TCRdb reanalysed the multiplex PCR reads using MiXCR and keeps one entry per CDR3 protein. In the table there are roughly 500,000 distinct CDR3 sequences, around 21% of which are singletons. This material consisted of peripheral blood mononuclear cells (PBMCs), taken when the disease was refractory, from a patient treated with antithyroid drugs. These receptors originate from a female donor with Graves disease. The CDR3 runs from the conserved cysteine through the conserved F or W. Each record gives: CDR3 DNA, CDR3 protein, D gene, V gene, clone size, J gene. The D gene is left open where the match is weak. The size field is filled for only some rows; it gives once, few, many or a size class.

CDR3nt: TGTGCCAGCAGCTTCAGGGCAGGGGGTACTGAAGCTTTCTTT
CDR3aa: CASSFRAGGTEAFF
d_gene: TRBD1
v_gene: TRBV9
abundance: many
j_gene: TRBJ1-1

CDR3nt: TGTGCCAGCAGCATCGGCGTAGCCCGCTACGAGCAGTACTTC
CDR3aa: CASSIGVARYEQYF
d_gene: .
v_gene: TRBV7-9
abundance: many
j_gene: TRBJ2-7

CDR3nt: TGCAGTGCTAGTATGTTGGGCCTTGGGTCGTACGAGCAGTACTTC
CDR3aa: CSASMLGLGSYEQYF
d_gene: .
v_gene: TRBV20-1
abundance: .
j_gene: TRBJ2-7

CDR3nt: TGTGCCAGCAGCTTTTGGGGGTCCTACGAGCAGTACTTC
CDR3aa: CASSFWGSYEQYF
d_gene: .
v_gene: TRBV7-9
abundance: .
j_gene: TRBJ2-7

CDR3nt: TGTGCCAGCGAGCGGGGGGGAAACAGTGAAGCTTTCTTT
CDR3aa: CASERGGNSEAFF
d_gene: .
v_gene: TRBV7-9
abundance: many
j_gene: TRBJ1-1

CDR3nt: TGTGCCAGCAGTGAAAACTCCTGGCGGATTGAAGCTTTCTTT
CDR3aa: CASSENSWRIEAFF
d_gene: .
v_gene: TRBV2
abundance: few
j_gene: TRBJ1-1

CDR3nt: TGTGCCAGCAGTGAATACAGCATGAACACTGAAGCTTTCTTT
CDR3aa: CASSEYSMNTEAFF
d_gene: .
v_gene: TRBV6-1
abundance: few
j_gene: TRBJ1-1

CDR3nt: TGTGCCAGCAGAGTGGACAGGGGGCTGAATCAGCCCCAGCATTTT
CDR3aa: CASRVDRGLNQPQHF
d_gene: TRBD1
v_gene: TRBV6-2/TRBV6-3
abundance: few
j_gene: TRBJ1-5

CDR3nt: TGTGCCAGCTCGTTGGGAGAAGCCAAAAACATTCAGTACTTC
CDR3aa: CASSLGEAKNIQYF
d_gene: .
v_gene: TRBV18
abundance: few
j_gene: TRBJ2-4

CDR3nt: TGCGCCAGCAGCTGGACTAGCGGGAATGCCGGGGAGCTGTTTTTT
CDR3aa: CASSWTSGNAGELFF
d_gene: TRBD2
v_gene: TRBV5-1
abundance: .
j_gene: TRBJ2-2

CDR3nt: TGTGCCAGTAGCGGACAGGGTCGCCAGCCCCAGCATTTT
CDR3aa: CASSGQGRQPQHF
d_gene: TRBD1
v_gene: TRBV19
abundance: .
j_gene: TRBJ1-5

CDR3nt: TGTGCCAGCTCGGGACCGAACACTGAAGCTTTCTTT
CDR3aa: CASSGPNTEAFF
d_gene: .
v_gene: TRBV27
abundance: few
j_gene: TRBJ1-1

CDR3nt: TGCAGTGCTTCCGACCAGCCCAATGAGCAGTTCTTC
CDR3aa: CSASDQPNEQFF
d_gene: .
v_gene: TRBV20-1
abundance: .
j_gene: TRBJ2-1

CDR3nt: TGTGCCAGCAGCTTAGTCCAGAAGGGCACCGGGGAGCTGTTTTTT
CDR3aa: CASSLVQKGTGELFF
d_gene: .
v_gene: TRBV11-2
abundance: few
j_gene: TRBJ2-2

CDR3nt: TGTGCCAGCAGCGGAGGACTGGGAGCCACCATATATTTT
CDR3aa: CASSGGLGATIYF
d_gene: .
v_gene: TRBV11-3
abundance: few
j_gene: TRBJ1-3

CDR3nt: TGTGCCAGCAGCGCCCGGAAGGGTAGGGATGAAAAACTGTTTTTT
CDR3aa: CASSARKGRDEKLFF
d_gene: .
v_gene: TRBV11-2
abundance: many
j_gene: TRBJ1-4

CDR3nt: TGTGCCAGCTTACCACTAGCGGGAGCAGATACGCAGTATTTT
CDR3aa: CASLPLAGADTQYF
d_gene: TRBD2
v_gene: TRBV2
abundance: .
j_gene: TRBJ2-3

CDR3nt: TGTGCCAGCAGCTTAGATGGGGGCTTTGCGAACACCGGGGAGCTGTTTTTT
CDR3aa: CASSLDGGFANTGELFF
d_gene: .
v_gene: TRBV11-3
abundance: few
j_gene: TRBJ2-2

CDR3nt: TGTGCCAGCAGTGAAGCTTCGGGTGTGGGGACTGAAGCTTTCTTT
CDR3aa: CASSEASGVGTEAFF
d_gene: .
v_gene: TRBV6-1
abundance: many
j_gene: TRBJ1-1

CDR3nt: TGTGCCAGCAACCCCGGGGGTTTGCTCCCAACCGGGGAGCTGTTTTTT
CDR3aa: CASNPGGLLPTGELFF
d_gene: .
v_gene: TRBV6-1
abundance: many
j_gene: TRBJ2-2

CDR3nt: TGCGCCAGCAGCCATAGAGGGGGTCAGGGAGTTAGCAATCAGCCCCAGCATTTT
CDR3aa: CASSHRGGQGVSNQPQHF
d_gene: .
v_gene: TRBV4-1
abundance: .
j_gene: TRBJ1-5

CDR3nt: TGTGCCAGCAGCCCGGGCGGGAACAATGAGCAGTTCTTC
CDR3aa: CASSPGGNNEQFF
d_gene: .
v_gene: TRBV7-3
abundance: few
j_gene: TRBJ2-1

CDR3nt: TGTGCCAGCACCGCATGGGGACTAGCAGAAGAGACCCAGTACTTC
CDR3aa: CASTAWGLAEETQYF
d_gene: TRBD2
v_gene: TRBV12-3/TRBV12-4
abundance: few
j_gene: TRBJ2-5

CDR3nt: TGTGCCAGCAGCTACGACAGGGGAACAGATACGCAGTATTTT
CDR3aa: CASSYDRGTDTQYF
d_gene: TRBD1
v_gene: TRBV11-2
abundance: .
j_gene: TRBJ2-3

CDR3nt: TGTGCCAGCAGCGGAGGGGCCGGGGGCCAAGAGACCCAGTACTTC
CDR3aa: CASSGGAGGQETQYF
d_gene: .
v_gene: TRBV5-4
abundance: .
j_gene: TRBJ2-5

CDR3nt: TGTGCCAGCAGTCCCCCCCGGGTTAGCGGGAGAGAGGAGACCCAGTACTTC
CDR3aa: CASSPPRVSGREETQYF
d_gene: TRBD2
v_gene: TRBV28
abundance: many
j_gene: TRBJ2-5

CDR3nt: TGTGCCAGCAGCTTGGGTCTAGCGGGAGAACCCGTCTTCGAGCAGTACTTC
CDR3aa: CASSLGLAGEPVFEQYF
d_gene: TRBD2
v_gene: TRBV13
abundance: .
j_gene: TRBJ2-7

CDR3nt: TGCAGTGCTATCGCACCCGGGACAGGGGGCTATGGCTACACCTTC
CDR3aa: CSAIAPGTGGYGYTF
d_gene: TRBD1
v_gene: TRBV20-1
abundance: many
j_gene: TRBJ1-2

CDR3nt: TGCGCCAGCAGCCAAGACGCCGGGACGGCCCAAGAGACCCAGTACTTC
CDR3aa: CASSQDAGTAQETQYF
d_gene: .
v_gene: TRBV4-1
abundance: .
j_gene: TRBJ2-5

CDR3nt: TGTGCTAGTGGTTTCGGGACAGCGAACACCGGGGAGCTGTTTTTT
CDR3aa: CASGFGTANTGELFF
d_gene: TRBD1
v_gene: TRBV12-5
abundance: many
j_gene: TRBJ2-2

CDR3nt: TGTGCCAGCAGCTCCTTTCTGAGGAGCAGCTACGAGCAGTACTTC
CDR3aa: CASSSFLRSSYEQYF
d_gene: .
v_gene: TRBV11-1
abundance: few
j_gene: TRBJ2-7

CDR3nt: TGTGCCAGCAGTGAATCAGGACGGATTAATGAAAAACTGTTTTTT
CDR3aa: CASSESGRINEKLFF
d_gene: .
v_gene: TRBV6-1
abundance: many
j_gene: TRBJ1-4

CDR3nt: TGTGCCTGGAGGGAGAACCCAGGGGCTTCTATGAACACTGAAGCTTTCTTT
CDR3aa: CAWRENPGASMNTEAFF
d_gene: .
v_gene: TRBV30
abundance: .
j_gene: TRBJ1-1

CDR3nt: TGTGCCAGCAGCTTAGAAACAGGGGGCACAGATACGCAGTATTTT
CDR3aa: CASSLETGGTDTQYF
d_gene: TRBD1
v_gene: TRBV11-2
abundance: .
j_gene: TRBJ2-3

CDR3nt: TGTGCCAGCAGCCCCCATGCGGGAAACACTGAAGCTTTCTTT
CDR3aa: CASSPHAGNTEAFF
d_gene: .
v_gene: TRBV7-9
abundance: .
j_gene: TRBJ1-1

CDR3nt: TGTGCCAGCAGCGTAGTTCCGGGGACCTACGAGCAGTACTTC
CDR3aa: CASSVVPGTYEQYF
d_gene: .
v_gene: TRBV9
abundance: .
j_gene: TRBJ2-7

CDR3nt: TGCAGTGGAACTAGCGGGAGGAAAGAGACCCAGTACTTC
CDR3aa: CSGTSGRKETQYF
d_gene: TRBD2
v_gene: TRBV20-1
abundance: many
j_gene: TRBJ2-5

CDR3nt: TGTGCCAGCAGCCAATCCGAGCGGAACCCCTACGAGCAGTACTTC
CDR3aa: CASSQSERNPYEQYF
d_gene: .
v_gene: TRBV14
abundance: .
j_gene: TRBJ2-7

CDR3nt: TGTGCCAGCAGTTTAACGGGACAGTATAATTCACCCCTCCACTTT
CDR3aa: CASSLTGQYNSPLHF
d_gene: TRBD1
v_gene: TRBV28
abundance: many
j_gene: TRBJ1-6

CDR3nt: TGTGCCAGCAGCCAAGACTTGTACGAGCAGTACTTC
CDR3aa: CASSQDLYEQYF
d_gene: .
v_gene: TRBV3-1
abundance: many
j_gene: TRBJ2-7

CDR3nt: TGTGCCAGCAGCTTGGGCAATCGGGCAGAATACGAGCAGTACTTC
CDR3aa: CASSLGNRAEYEQYF
d_gene: .
v_gene: TRBV5-6
abundance: .
j_gene: TRBJ2-7

CDR3nt: TGCAGTGCTGGGGGGGAGCGGGGGCTTTCCACAGATACGCAGTATTTT
CDR3aa: CSAGGERGLSTDTQYF
d_gene: TRBD2
v_gene: TRBV20-1
abundance: few
j_gene: TRBJ2-3

CDR3nt: TGTGCCAGTTCACCATTGGGACAGGGATCACCTAATGAAAAACTGTTTTTT
CDR3aa: CASSPLGQGSPNEKLFF
d_gene: TRBD1
v_gene: TRBV18
abundance: few
j_gene: TRBJ1-4

CDR3nt: TGTGCCAGCAGTTACCAAGTAGGACAAGAGACCCAGTACTTC
CDR3aa: CASSYQVGQETQYF
d_gene: .
v_gene: TRBV6-5
abundance: .
j_gene: TRBJ2-5

CDR3nt: TGTGCCAGCAGCCGGGGGACAGGGATCGAAGAGACCCAGTACTTC
CDR3aa: CASSRGTGIEETQYF
d_gene: TRBD1
v_gene: TRBV7-9
abundance: many
j_gene: TRBJ2-5

CDR3nt: TGCGCCAGCAGCCAAGACGGGTTTAACTACGAGCAGTACTTC
CDR3aa: CASSQDGFNYEQYF
d_gene: .
v_gene: TRBV4-1
abundance: .
j_gene: TRBJ2-7

CDR3nt: TGTGCCAGCAGCTTTGGCACAGGCGACCCGAACACCGGGGAGCTGTTTTTT
CDR3aa: CASSFGTGDPNTGELFF
d_gene: .
v_gene: TRBV11-1
abundance: .
j_gene: TRBJ2-2

CDR3nt: TGTGCTAGTGGTTGGAGAACAGGGGGCGTTGGTGAAAAACTGTTTTTT
CDR3aa: CASGWRTGGVGEKLFF
d_gene: TRBD1
v_gene: TRBV12-5
abundance: .
j_gene: TRBJ1-4

CDR3nt: TGTGCCAGCAGCATGGGACTAGGCCAATCCTACGAGCAGTACTTC
CDR3aa: CASSMGLGQSYEQYF
d_gene: TRBD2
v_gene: TRBV28
abundance: few
j_gene: TRBJ2-7

CDR3nt: TGTGCCAGCAGGAATACAGGAGCGGACCAAGAGACCCAGTACTTC
CDR3aa: CASRNTGADQETQYF
d_gene: .
v_gene: TRBV6-1
abundance: many
j_gene: TRBJ2-5

CDR3nt: TGTGCCAGCAGCGGGGGACAGGGGTCCTTTAACTATGGCTACACCTTC
CDR3aa: CASSGGQGSFNYGYTF
d_gene: TRBD1
v_gene: TRBV5-4
abundance: once
j_gene: TRBJ1-2

CDR3nt: TGTGCCAGCAAGTTGTCTAGCGGGACCGGGGGGGAGACCCAGTACTTC
CDR3aa: CASKLSSGTGGETQYF
d_gene: TRBD2
v_gene: TRBV6-1
abundance: many
j_gene: TRBJ2-5

CDR3nt: TGCGCCAGCAGCTTGTATACCCAGGGACGGAATGAAAAACTGTTTTTT
CDR3aa: CASSLYTQGRNEKLFF
d_gene: .
v_gene: TRBV5-1
abundance: many
j_gene: TRBJ1-4

CDR3nt: TGTGCCATCAGAGCCCATGACGGGACTACATCTTCCCAGTACTTC
CDR3aa: CAIRAHDGTTSSQYF
d_gene: TRBD2
v_gene: TRBV10-3
abundance: few
j_gene: TRBJ2-5